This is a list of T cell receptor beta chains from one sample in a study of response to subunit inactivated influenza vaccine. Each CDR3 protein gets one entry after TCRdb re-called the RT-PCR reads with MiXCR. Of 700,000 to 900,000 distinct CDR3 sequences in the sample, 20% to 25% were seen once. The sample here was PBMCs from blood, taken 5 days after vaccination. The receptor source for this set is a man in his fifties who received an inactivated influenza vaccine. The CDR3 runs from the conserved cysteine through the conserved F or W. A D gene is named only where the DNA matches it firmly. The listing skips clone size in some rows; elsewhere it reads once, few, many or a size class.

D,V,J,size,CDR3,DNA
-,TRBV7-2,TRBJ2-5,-,CASSSQGTQYF,TGTGCCAGCAGCTCTCAGGGGACCCAGTACTTC
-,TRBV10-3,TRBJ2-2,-,CAISESGGRELFF,TGTGCCATCAGTGAGTCGGGGGGTCGGGAGCTGTTTTTT
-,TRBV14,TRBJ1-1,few,CASSQSPWLEAFF,TGTGCCAGCAGCCAATCCCCTTGGTTGGAAGCTTTCTTT
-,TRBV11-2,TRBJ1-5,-,CASSIQGQPQHF,TGTGCCAGCAGCATCCAGGGCCAGCCCCAGCATTTT
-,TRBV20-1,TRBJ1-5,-,CSARDRLGNQPQHF,TGCAGTGCTAGAGATCGGTTGGGTAATCAGCCCCAGCATTTT
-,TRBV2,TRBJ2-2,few,CASSEQGVTGELFF,TGTGCCAGCAGTGAACAGGGTGTCACCGGGGAGCTGTTTTTT
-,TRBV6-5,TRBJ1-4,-,CASSYPGDYNEKLFF,TGTGCCAGCAGTTACCCGGGAGACTATAATGAAAAACTGTTTTTT
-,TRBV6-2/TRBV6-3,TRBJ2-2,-,CASTQAGIHTGELFF,TGTGCCAGCACTCAAGCCGGGATACACACCGGGGAGCTGTTTTTT
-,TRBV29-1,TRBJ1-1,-,CSVVSSVTEAFF,TGCAGCGTTGTGAGTTCGGTCACTGAAGCTTTCTTT
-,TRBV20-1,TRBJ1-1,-,CSARVPGRTTEAFF,TGCAGTGCTAGAGTTCCAGGGAGGACCACTGAAGCTTTCTTT
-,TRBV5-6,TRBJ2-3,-,CASSLGPSGSYGNTQYF,TGTGCCAGCAGCTTGGGCCCAAGTGGGAGTTATGGGAATACGCAGTATTTT
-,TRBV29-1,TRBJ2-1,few,CSVEADSGTGSYEQFF,TGCAGCGTTGAAGCAGATTCCGGGACGGGTAGTTATGAGCAGTTCTTC
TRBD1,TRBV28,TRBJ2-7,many,CASSPTGKVLYEQYF,TGTGCCAGCAGCCCGACAGGGAAAGTTCTCTACGAGCAGTACTTC
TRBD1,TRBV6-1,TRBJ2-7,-,CASSEVMGQGAYEQYF,TGTGCCAGCAGTGAAGTCATGGGACAGGGGGCATACGAGCAGTACTTC
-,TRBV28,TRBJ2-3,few,CASSLRLIEKGGDTQYF,TGTGCCAGCAGTTTACGCCTAATAGAAAAAGGGGGAGATACGCAGTATTTT
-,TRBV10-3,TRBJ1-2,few,CAISESTRAGYGYTF,TGTGCCATCAGTGAGTCGACTCGGGCGGGCTATGGCTACACCTTC
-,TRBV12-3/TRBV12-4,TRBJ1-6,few,CASSTSLGAERNSPLHF,TGTGCCAGCAGTACTTCTTTGGGCGCGGAAAGGAATTCACCCCTCCACTTT
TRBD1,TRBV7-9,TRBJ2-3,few,CASSPEGAPYTDTQYF,TGTGCCAGCAGCCCCGAGGGGGCGCCCTACACAGATACGCAGTATTTT
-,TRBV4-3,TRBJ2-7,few,CASSQEWGGTYEQYF,TGCGCCAGCAGCCAAGAGTGGGGCGGCACCTACGAGCAGTACTTC
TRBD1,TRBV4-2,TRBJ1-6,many,CASSPSAQGAVSPLHF,TGTGCCAGCAGCCCAAGTGCACAGGGGGCAGTTTCACCCCTCCACTTT
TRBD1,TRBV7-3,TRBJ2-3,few,CASSRDSGYADTQYF,TGTGCCAGCAGCAGGGACAGTGGATACGCAGATACGCAGTATTTT
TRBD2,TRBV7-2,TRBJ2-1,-,CASSLKASGRYNEQFF,TGTGCCAGCAGCCTAAAAGCTAGCGGGCGCTACAATGAGCAGTTCTTC
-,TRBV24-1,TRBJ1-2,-,CATSDFRAVSGYTF,TGTGCCACCAGTGATTTTCGGGCTGTCTCGGGCTACACCTTC
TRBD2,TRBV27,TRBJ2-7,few,CASSLYGTSSHEQYF,TGTGCCAGCAGTTTATATGGGACTAGCTCCCACGAGCAGTACTTC
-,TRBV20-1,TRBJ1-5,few,CSARAGNNQPQHF,TGCAGTGCTAGAGCCGGGAATAATCAGCCCCAGCATTTT
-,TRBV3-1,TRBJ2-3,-,CASSQGSGSYTQYF,TGTGCCAGCAGCCAAGGCTCGGGGAGCTATACGCAGTATTTT
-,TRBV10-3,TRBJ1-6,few,CAIRTDQNSPLHF,TGTGCCATCCGGACAGACCAGAATTCACCCCTCCACTTT
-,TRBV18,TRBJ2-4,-,CASSKYPEGDKNIQYF,TGTGCCAGCTCAAAATACCCGGAGGGAGACAAAAACATTCAGTACTTC
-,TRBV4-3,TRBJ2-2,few,CASSQDMGSGELFF,TGCGCCAGCAGCCAAGATATGGGGTCCGGGGAGCTGTTTTTT
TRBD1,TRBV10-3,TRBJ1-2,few,CAISEDREYGYTF,TGTGCCATCAGTGAGGACAGGGAATATGGCTACACCTTC
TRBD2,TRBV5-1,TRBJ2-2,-,CASSFLGGANTGELFF,TGCGCCAGCAGCTTTCTCGGGGGGGCTAACACCGGGGAGCTGTTTTTT
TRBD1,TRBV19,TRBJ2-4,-,CASRRQGDDIQYF,TGTGCCAGTAGGAGACAGGGAGATGACATTCAGTACTTC
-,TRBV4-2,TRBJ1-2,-,CASSQDLDYGYTF,TGTGCCAGCAGCCAAGATCTGGACTATGGCTACACCTTC
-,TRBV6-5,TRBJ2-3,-,CASGKAGDTQYF,TGTGCCAGCGGTAAGGCGGGAGATACGCAGTATTTT
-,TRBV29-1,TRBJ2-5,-,CSVRTGLILETQYF,TGCAGCGTTCGTACCGGACTGATTTTAGAGACCCAGTACTTC
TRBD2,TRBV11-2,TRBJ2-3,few,CASSPNPAGAGSTDTQYF,TGTGCCAGCAGCCCAAACCCGGCTGGAGCGGGGAGCACAGATACGCAGTATTTT
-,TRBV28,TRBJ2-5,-,CASSFLLRETQYF,TGTGCCAGCAGTTTTTTGCTCAGGGAGACCCAGTACTTC
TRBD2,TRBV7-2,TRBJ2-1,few,CASSPIGTNVNEQFF,TGTGCCAGCAGCCCAATCGGGACTAACGTCAATGAGCAGTTCTTC
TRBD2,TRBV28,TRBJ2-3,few,CASSLLTSGVPTDTQYF,TGTGCCAGCAGTTTGCTTACTAGCGGAGTCCCCACAGATACGCAGTATTTT
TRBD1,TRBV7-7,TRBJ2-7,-,CASSLFQGAVEQYF,TGTGCTAGCAGCTTATTCCAGGGGGCCGTCGAGCAGTACTTC
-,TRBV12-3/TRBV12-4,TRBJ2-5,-,CASSGFGARDTQYF,TGTGCCAGCAGTGGGTTCGGGGCGCGGGACACCCAGTACTTC